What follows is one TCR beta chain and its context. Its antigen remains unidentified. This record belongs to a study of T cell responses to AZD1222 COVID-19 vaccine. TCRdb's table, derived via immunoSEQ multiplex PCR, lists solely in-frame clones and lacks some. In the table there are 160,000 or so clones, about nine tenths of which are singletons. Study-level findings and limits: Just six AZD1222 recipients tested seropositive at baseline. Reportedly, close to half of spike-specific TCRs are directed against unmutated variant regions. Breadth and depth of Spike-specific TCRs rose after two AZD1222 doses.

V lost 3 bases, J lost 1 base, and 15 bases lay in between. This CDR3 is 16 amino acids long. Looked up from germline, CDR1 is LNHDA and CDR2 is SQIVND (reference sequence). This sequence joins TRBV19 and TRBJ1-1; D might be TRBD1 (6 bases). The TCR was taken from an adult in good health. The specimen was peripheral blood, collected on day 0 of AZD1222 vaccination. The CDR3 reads CASSMGRTGANTEAFF. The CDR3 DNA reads TGTGCCAGTAGTATGGGGAGGACGGGGGCGAACACTGAAGCTTTCTTT.